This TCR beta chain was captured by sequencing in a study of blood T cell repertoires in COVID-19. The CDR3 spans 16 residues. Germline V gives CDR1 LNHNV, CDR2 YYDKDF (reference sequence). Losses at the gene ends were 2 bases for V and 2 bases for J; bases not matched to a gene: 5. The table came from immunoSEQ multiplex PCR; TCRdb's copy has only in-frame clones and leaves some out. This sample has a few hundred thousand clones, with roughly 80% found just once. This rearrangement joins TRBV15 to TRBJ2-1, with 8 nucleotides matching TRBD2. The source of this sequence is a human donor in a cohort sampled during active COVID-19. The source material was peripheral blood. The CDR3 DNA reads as TGTGCCACCAGCAGACGGGGGGGAGGAACCTACAATGAGCAGTTCTTC. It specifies CATSRRGGGTYNEQFF.